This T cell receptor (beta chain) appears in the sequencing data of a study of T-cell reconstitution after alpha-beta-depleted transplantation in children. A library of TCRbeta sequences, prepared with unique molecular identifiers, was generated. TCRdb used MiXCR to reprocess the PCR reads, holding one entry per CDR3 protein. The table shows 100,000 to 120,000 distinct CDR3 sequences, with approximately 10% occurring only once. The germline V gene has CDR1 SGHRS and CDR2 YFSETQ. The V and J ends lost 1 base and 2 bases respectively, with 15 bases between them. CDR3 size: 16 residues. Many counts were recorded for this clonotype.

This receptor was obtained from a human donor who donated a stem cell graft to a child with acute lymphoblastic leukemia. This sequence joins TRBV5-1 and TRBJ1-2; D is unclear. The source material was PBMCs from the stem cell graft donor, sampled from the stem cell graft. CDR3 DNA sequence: TGCGCCAGCAGCTTGTCGGGCCCCCTAAGGAACTATGGCTACACCTTC. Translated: CASSLSGPLRNYGYTF.